The 28 T cell receptor beta chains in this list originate from one sample, sequenced in a study of blood T cell repertoires in COVID-19. Libraries were prepared by immunoSEQ multiplex PCR; TCRdb keeps only in-frame clonotypes and omits some of them. The sample consists of roughly 290,000 clones, approximately 83% of them appearing once. The sample comprised PBMCs or T cells enriched from blood (not recorded which). The receptors stem from a woman aged 25 to 39 who had recovered from COVID-19.

The gene calls are TRBV4-2 and TRBJ2-3; D remains unclear. Trimming took off 4 bases at V and 1 base at J, with 6 bases between the two ends. The CDR3 runs 13 residues. Germline assignment: CDR1 LGHNA and CDR2 YNFKEQ. CDR3 coding DNA: TGTGCCAGCAGCCCTCTCGGCACAGATACGCAGTATTTT. Residues: CASSPLGTDTQYF.

This clone has just one count. This chain joins TRBV27 and TRBJ2-3; possible D gene TRBD2, 5 bases. The CDR3 loop spans 16 amino acids. V lost 10 bases and J 4 bases, leaving 24 bases between the germline ends. CDR1 is MNHEY, CDR2 SMNVEV, per germline (reference sequence). This CDR3 reads CATASRASSSSDTQYF. CDR3 sequence (DNA): TGTGCCACCGCTTCCCGAGCTAGCTCGTCCTCAGATACGCAGTATTTT.

V is TRBV27 and J is TRBJ2-7; D is possibly TRBD2 (7 bases). CDR3 length: 16 amino acids. With 4 bases removed from V and 3 bases from J, the gap between germline ends came to 19 bases. Germline lookup yields CDR1 MNHEY and CDR2 SMNVEV (reference sequence). The CDR3 nucleotides read TGTGCCAGCAGTTCGAGAGGGGGGGAGGTAAACTACGAGCAGTACTTC. Protein sequence: CASSSRGGEVNYEQYF.

The DNA for the CDR3 is TGTGCCAGCAGCTTGGCCGGGACAGGGAAGACTGAAGCTTTCTTT. It translates to CASSLAGTGKTEAFF. The chain employs TRBV5-4 and TRBJ1-1; TRBD1 matches 9 bases. Looked up from germline, CDR1 is SGHNT and CDR2 is YYREEE (reference sequence). After removal of 0 bases from V and 5 bases from J, the junction contained 5 bases not matched to a gene. CDR3 length: 15 amino acids.

V is TRBV5-1 and J is TRBJ2-1; 8 positions agree with TRBD2. This CDR3 has 21 amino acids. J lost 0 bases, V lost 0 bases, and 17 bases had no gene match. The germline gives CDR1 SGHRS, CDR2 YFSETQ. The CDR3: CASSLGPLVWGAGASYNEQFF. The CDR3 nucleotides read TGCGCCAGCAGCTTGGGCCCCTTAGTCTGGGGAGCGGGGGCCTCCTACAATGAGCAGTTCTTC.

CDR3 bases: TGTGCCAGTAGTACGGGCGGGGTCGCCTACAATGAGCAGTTCTTC. This codes for CASSTGGVAYNEQFF. The gene calls are TRBV19 and TRBJ2-1, with D possibly being TRBD2 (6 bases). There are 15 residues in the CDR3. V was pared by 4 bases and J by 2 bases, with 12 bases between. Germline CDR1 is LNHDA and CDR2 is SQIVND (reference sequence).

The rearrangement uses TRBV7-9 and TRBJ1-4; 9 positions match TRBD1. Germline V CDR1 and CDR2: SEHNR, FQNEAQ (reference sequence). The V gene end was trimmed by 2 bases and the J gene end by 8 bases; junction bases not matched to a gene: 6. The CDR3 is 15 residues long. This CDR3 reads CASSLTGGREEKLFF. CDR3 nucleotides: TGTGCCAGCAGCTTAACAGGGGGCAGGGAGGAAAAACTGTTTTTT. The full variable domain, in which reference TRBV7-9 and TRBJ1-4 provide the parts outside the CDR3, is DTGVSQNPRHKITKRGQNVTFRCDPISEHNRLYWYRQTLGQGPEFLTYFQNEAQLEKSRLLSDRFSAERPKGSFSTLEIQRTEQGDSAMYLCASSLTGGREEKLFFGSGTQLSVL.

The rearrangement joins TRBV7-6 to TRBJ2-1; TRBD1 aligns across 10 bases. The V gene end was trimmed by 5 bases and the J gene end by 5 bases; junction bases not matched to a gene: 6. The CDR3 runs to 15 residues. Germline CDR1 reads SGHVS; CDR2 reads FNYEAQ. The CDR3 nucleotides read TGTGCCAGCAGCCCGTTCGGGACAGGGGACAATGAGCAGTTCTTC. Translating it yields CASSPFGTGDNEQFF. Together with reference TRBV7-6 and TRBJ2-1, the CDR3 gives the full variable domain: GAGVSQSPRYKVTKRGQDVALRCDPISGHVSLYWYRQALGQGPEFLTYFNYEAQQDKSGLPNDRFSAERPEGSISTLTIQRTEQRDSAMYRCASSPFGTGDNEQFFGPGTRLTVL.

The rearrangement uses TRBV3-1 (or the pseudogene TRBV3-2) and TRBJ2-2; 12 bases match TRBD2. Germline V gene data show CDR1 as LGHDT and CDR2 as YNNKEL (reference sequence). Unmatched junction bases numbered 6, after V lost 3 bases and J lost 7 bases. This CDR3 contains 16 residues. The CDR3 loop is CASSHGLAGRNGELFF. As DNA, the CDR3 is TGTGCCAGCAGCCACGGACTAGCGGGGAGAAACGGGGAGCTGTTTTTT.

The chain combines TRBV28 with TRBJ2-1; tentative D call: TRBD2 (6 bases). The germline V and J ends were trimmed by 1 base and 7 bases, with 17 bases remaining between them. The CDR3 has 16 amino acids. Germline-derived CDR1 and CDR2 are MDHEN and SYDVKM. DNA of the CDR3: TGTGCCAGCAGTTTATCGGACTACGACTCGAAAAATGAGCAGTTCTTC. It codes for CASSLSDYDSKNEQFF.

The chain links TRBV7-9 to TRBJ1-1; 7 bases map to TRBD1. V was clipped by 1 base and J by 4 bases; unmatched bases: 6. Germline V CDR1 and CDR2: SEHNR, FQNEAQ (reference sequence). CDR3 size: 15 residues. As DNA, the CDR3 is TGTGCCAGCAGCTTAGAGGGCAGGGGGGTCACTGAAGCTTTCTTT. Its protein product is CASSLEGRGVTEAFF.

The chain couples TRBV5-6 to TRBJ1-6; 8 bases agree with TRBD1. The J segment lost 0 bases and the V segment lost 5 bases, leaving 4 bases of the junction unmatched. The CDR3 sequence is 16 residues long. Germline V gene sequence: CDR1 SGHDT, CDR2 YYEEEE. The CDR3 protein is CASRAGGPSYNSPLHF. In DNA, the CDR3 is TGTGCCAGCAGAGCAGGGGGCCCCTCCTATAATTCACCCCTCCACTTT.

CDR3 sequence: CSVGRLAGRSSYNEQFF. The CDR3 nucleotides read TGCAGCGTGGGACGACTAGCGGGAAGGAGCTCCTACAATGAGCAGTTCTTC. The chain joins TRBV29-1 to TRBJ2-1; 11 bases match TRBD2. CDR1 is SQVTM and CDR2 is ANQGSEA in the germline V gene. The CDR3 sequence is 17 residues long. With V trimmed by 6 bases and J by 0 bases, 10 bases remained unmatched.

This chain joins TRBV14 and TRBJ2-2; TRBD1 matches 7 bases. The trim removed 3 bases at V and 11 bases at J, leaving 9 bases unmatched. This CDR3 has 14 amino acids. Germline assignment: CDR1 SGHDN and CDR2 FVKESK. The CDR3 loop reads CASSQLTGRSELFF. The CDR3 region has the DNA TGTGCCAGCAGCCAGTTGACAGGGCGAAGCGAGCTGTTTTTT.

This clone has just one count. This chain connects TRBV5-1 to TRBJ2-5; D gene uncertain. V was trimmed by 2 bases and J by 3 bases, leaving 2 bases between them. CDR1 is SGHRS and CDR2 is YFSETQ in the germline V gene. The CDR3 spans 11 residues. This chain's CDR3 is CASSFKETQYF. The CDR3 bases are TGCGCCAGCAGCTTTAAAGAGACCCAGTACTTC.

V and J are TRBV11-2 and TRBJ2-3; 8 nucleotides align to TRBD1. The CDR3 has 15 amino acids. The germline V gene has CDR1 SGHAT and CDR2 FQNNGV. V lost 4 bases, J lost 1 base, and 4 bases stayed unmatched. CDR3 loop: CASSSQGAGTDTQYF. Here the CDR3 DNA reads TGTGCCAGCAGCTCCCAGGGGGCTGGCACAGATACGCAGTATTTT.

The V gene is TRBV12-3 or TRBV12-4, the J gene TRBJ1-5, with D perhaps TRBD1 (5 bases). This CDR3 spans 13 amino acids. V shed 6 bases and J shed 3 bases, with 9 bases lying between them. In nucleotides, the CDR3 is TGTGCCAGCAGGACACAGGACAATCAGCCCCAGCATTTT. This codes for CASRTQDNQPQHF.

This chain links TRBV6-5 with TRBJ2-7; D gene ambiguous. The CDR3 contains 14 residues. The V gene lost 0 bases and the J gene lost 4 bases, with 10 bases spanning the gap. Germline values: CDR1 MNHEY, CDR2 SVGAGI. The CDR3 here is CASSYSNMAYEQYF. The DNA of the CDR3 is TGTGCCAGCAGTTACTCCAACATGGCATACGAGCAGTACTTC.

The DNA of the CDR3 is TGTGCCAGCCTAGGGGCGAACACCGGGGAGCTGTTTTTT. Amino acid sequence: CASLGANTGELFF. V and J are TRBV28 and TRBJ2-2; D is perhaps TRBD1 (5 bases). The V and J ends lost 8 bases and 0 bases respectively, with 7 bases between them. The CDR3 is 13 amino acids. Per germline, CDR1 MDHEN and CDR2 SYDVKM.

This chain joins TRBV15 and TRBJ1-1; D is unresolved. Per the germline V gene, CDR1 is LNHNV and CDR2 is YYDKDF (reference sequence). Trimming removed 3 bases from V and 1 base from J, with 9 bases in between. This CDR3 contains 14 residues. CDR3 region: CATSSKAGNTEAFF. CDR3 in DNA: TGTGCCACCAGCAGTAAAGCAGGGAACACTGAAGCTTTCTTT.

The gene calls are TRBV5-5 and TRBJ2-2; D is possibly TRBD2 (6 bases). Trimming removed 1 base at V and 4 bases at J, with 17 bases between. The germline V gene encodes CDR1 SGHKS and CDR2 YYEKEE (reference sequence). The CDR3 has 17 amino acids. The CDR3 sequence is CASSLSLVFGGTGELFF. CDR3 DNA: TGTGCCAGCAGCTTGAGTCTAGTGTTCGGGGGCACCGGGGAGCTGTTTTTT.

The V and J genes are TRBV5-1 and TRBJ1-1, with 10 nucleotides matching TRBD1. The CDR3 totals 17 residues. V shed 4 bases and J 1 base; nucleotides not matched to a gene: 10. Per germline, CDR1 SGHRS and CDR2 YFSETQ. CDR3 protein: CASSPWTGGMANTEAFF. DNA for the CDR3: TGCGCCAGCAGCCCTTGGACAGGGGGTATGGCGAACACTGAAGCTTTCTTT.

This chain connects TRBV9 to TRBJ2-1; a possible D gene is TRBD2 (6 bases). This CDR3 has 16 amino acids. Germline CDR1 is SGDLS and CDR2 is YYNGEE. The ends were cut back, 4 bases at V and 6 bases at J, with 20 bases in the middle. Here the CDR3 reads CASSLRSSGGLNEQFF. In DNA form, the CDR3 reads TGTGCCAGCAGCCTCCGGAGTAGCGGAGGCCTCAATGAGCAGTTCTTC.

The chain has TRBV30 and TRBJ1-3; D is ambiguous. The V end was cut by 7 bases, the J end by 0 bases, with 10 bases between. Germline loops: CDR1 GTSNPN, CDR2 SVGIG (reference sequence). The CDR3 consists of 13 residues. The chain's CDR3 is CAYTILSGNTIYF. As DNA, the CDR3 is TGTGCCTACACAATTCTCTCTGGAAACACCATATATTTT.

V and J are TRBV5-6 and TRBJ2-7, with a weak D call TRBD1 (6 bases). V gave up 4 bases and J gave up 2 bases, with 13 bases separating them. CDR1 is SGHDT, CDR2 YYEEEE, per germline. The CDR3 is 14 residues long. This CDR3 is CASSIRQATYEQYF. In DNA form, the CDR3 reads TGTGCCAGCAGCATTAGACAGGCCACCTACGAGCAGTACTTC.

The gene calls are TRBV27 and TRBJ2-1; possibly TRBD2 for D (6 bases). CDR1 and CDR2 (germline): MNHEY, SMNVEV (reference sequence). V was clipped by 7 bases and J by 4 bases, with 14 bases between them. The CDR3 has 14 amino acids. CDR3 coding DNA: TGTGCCAGCACCTTGGGGGGAAGGTACAATGAGCAGTTCTTC. As protein: CASTLGGRYNEQFF.

The chain couples TRBV28 to TRBJ2-2; TRBD1 agrees at 8 bases. The V gene end was trimmed by 6 bases and the J gene end by 6 bases; junction bases not matched to a gene: 3. Germline-derived CDR1 and CDR2 are MDHEN and SYDVKM. The CDR3 runs to 13 residues. CDR3 sequence reads: CASRGQDSGELFF. The DNA of the CDR3 is TGTGCCAGCAGGGGACAGGACTCCGGGGAGCTGTTTTTT.

The chain combines TRBV10-2 with TRBJ2-5, with 9 bases matching TRBD1. V gave up 6 bases and J gave up 5 bases; unmatched junction bases: 7. The CDR3 has 14 residues. The germline V gene has CDR1 WSHSY and CDR2 SAAADI. Here the CDR3 reads CASREDRGWETQYF. The DNA of the CDR3 is TGCGCCAGCAGAGAGGACAGGGGATGGGAGACCCAGTACTTC.